Listed below are T cell receptor beta chains from one sample, sequenced in a study of blood T cell repertoires in COVID-19. Sequencing used immunoSEQ multiplex PCR; TCRdb keeps in-frame clones, though not all of them. The sample shows around 100,000 clones, roughly 88% of them seen only once. The sample consisted of peripheral blood. The receptor set was obtained from a human donor in a cohort sampled during active COVID-19. Each CDR3 is given with its conserved first and last residue. A D gene is named only where the DNA matches it firmly. Only some rows state a clone size, as once, few, many or a class for expanded clones.

TRBJ2-3 | TRBV5-1 | . | . | CASSLRISTDTQYF | TGCGCCAGCAGCCTCAGGATCAGCACAGATACGCAGTATTTT
TRBJ1-1 | TRBV7-9 | . | . | CASSPDSEAFF | TGTGCCAGCAGCCCAGACAGTGAAGCTTTCTTT
TRBJ1-4 | TRBV7-8 | . | TRBD1 | CASSSGTGGEKLFF | TGTGCCAGCAGCTCCGGGACAGGGGGTGAAAAACTGTTTTTT
TRBJ2-1 | TRBV19 | . | TRBD2 | CASRETSGGVNEQFF | TGTGCCAGTAGGGAGACTAGCGGAGGGGTTAATGAGCAGTTCTTC
TRBJ2-7 | TRBV11-2 | . | . | CASTRQAPSYEQYF | TGTGCCAGCACCCGACAGGCCCCCTCCTACGAGCAGTACTTC
TRBJ2-3 | TRBV4-3 | . | . | CASSQRDTNTDTQYF | TGCGCCAGCAGCCAAAGGGACACCAACACAGATACGCAGTATTTT
TRBJ2-2 | TRBV7-3 | . | . | CASRKNEGHIGGELFF | TGTGCCAGCAGGAAAAACGAGGGCCATATCGGCGGGGAGCTGTTTTTT
TRBJ2-2 | TRBV18 | . | . | CASSPANTGELFF | TGTGCCAGCTCACCCGCGAACACCGGGGAGCTGTTTTTT
TRBJ2-7 | TRBV9 | . | . | CASSVDEGSSYEQYF | TGTGCCAGCAGCGTAGATGAGGGTAGCTCCTACGAGCAGTACTTC
TRBJ1-1 | TRBV9 | few | . | CASSAGGRGAFF | TGTGCCAGCAGCGCCGGCGGGAGGGGAGCTTTCTTT
TRBJ2-6 | TRBV5-1 | . | . | CASSPQVRSGANVLTF | TGCGCCAGCAGCCCACAGGTCCGCTCTGGGGCCAACGTCCTGACTTTC
TRBJ2-7 | TRBV19 | . | . | CASSEGRGWNEQYF | TGTGCCAGTAGCGAAGGGCGGGGCTGGAACGAGCAGTACTTC
TRBJ1-5 | TRBV7-2 | . | TRBD1 | CASRRTGSDQPQHF | TGTGCCAGCAGACGGACAGGGTCGGATCAGCCCCAGCATTTT
TRBJ2-5 | TRBV7-2 | . | . | CASSLYSGRETQYF | TGTGCCAGCAGCTTATATTCAGGGAGGGAGACCCAGTACTTC
TRBJ2-2 | TRBV19 | . | . | CASSRTSNGKHTGELFF | TGTGCCAGTAGCCGTACGTCCAACGGGAAACACACCGGGGAGCTGTTTTTT
TRBJ2-4 | TRBV6-1 | few | TRBD2 | CASSEEAGSGGDIQYF | TGTGCCAGCAGTGAGGAGGCGGGCTCGGGGGGGGACATTCAGTACTTC
TRBJ1-1 | TRBV4-3 | . | . | CASSQDQGGNTEAFF | TGCGCCAGCAGCCAAGATCAAGGGGGGAACACTGAAGCTTTCTTT
TRBJ1-5 | TRBV5-6 | . | . | CASSLASSNQPQHF | TGTGCCAGCAGCTTGGCTAGTAGCAATCAGCCCCAGCATTTT
TRBJ1-1 | TRBV4-2 | . | TRBD1 | CASSQDAGTGHTEAFF | TGTGCCAGCAGCCAAGACGCCGGGACAGGCCATACTGAAGCTTTCTTT
TRBJ1-1 | TRBV6-2/TRBV6-3 | . | . | CASSYSVGGTEAFF | TGTGCCAGCAGTTACTCGGTGGGGGGCACTGAAGCTTTCTTT
TRBJ2-3 | TRBV10-1 | . | . | CASGGTPYTQYF | TGCGCCAGCGGGGGGACTCCTTATACGCAGTATTTT
TRBJ2-2 | TRBV10-3 | once | . | CAISEPTVGGTGELFF | TGTGCCATCAGTGAGCCCACTGTCGGGGGAACCGGGGAGCTGTTTTTT
TRBJ2-4 | TRBV2 | few | TRBD2 | CASRAGLDIAKNIQYF | TGTGCCAGCAGGGCGGGACTAGATATAGCCAAAAACATTCAGTACTTC
TRBJ2-3 | TRBV7-2 | . | . | CASSLGGRGTDTQYF | TGTGCCAGCAGCCTAGGGGGGAGGGGCACAGATACGCAGTATTTT
TRBJ2-1 | TRBV28 | once | TRBD2 | CASSYHSGRPNSSYNEQFF | TGTGCCAGCAGTTACCATAGCGGGAGGCCGAATAGCTCCTACAATGAGCAGTTCTTC
TRBJ1-2 | TRBV19 | few | TRBD1 | CASSPRPGQGVYGYTF | TGTGCCAGTAGCCCACGTCCGGGACAGGGAGTCTATGGCTACACCTTC
TRBJ1-1 | TRBV7-2 | . | . | CASRPRYMAGKWDTEAFF | TGTGCCAGCAGACCCCGATACATGGCGGGGAAATGGGACACTGAAGCTTTCTTT
TRBJ2-7 | TRBV19 | . | TRBD1 | CASTRTGASEQYF | TGTGCCAGTACGAGGACAGGGGCTAGCGAGCAGTACTTC
TRBJ2-3 | TRBV6-6 | . | . | CASTPRRNTDTQYF | TGTGCCAGCACCCCTAGGAGAAACACAGATACGCAGTATTTT
TRBJ2-1 | TRBV2 | . | . | CASSGPGQYNEQFF | TGTGCCAGCAGTGGGCCCGGACAGTACAATGAGCAGTTCTTC
TRBJ1-1 | TRBV11-2 | . | . | CASSLTLSVKREAFF | TGTGCCAGCAGCTTAACTCTTTCGGTCAAGCGGGAAGCTTTCTTT
TRBJ2-7 | TRBV15 | . | TRBD2 | CATSSDRLAGVPYEQYF | TGTGCCACCAGCAGTGATCGACTAGCGGGAGTACCCTACGAGCAGTACTTC
TRBJ2-7 | TRBV30 | once | . | CAWRPQGPGKYEQYF | TGTGCCTGGAGGCCCCAGGGGCCTGGGAAGTACGAGCAGTACTTC
TRBJ2-7 | TRBV6-5 | . | . | CASRSQGYEQYF | TGTGCCAGCAGGTCACAGGGCTACGAGCAGTACTTC
TRBJ2-7 | TRBV28 | . | . | CASSSEDRSYEQYF | TGTGCCAGCAGTTCGGAAGACAGATCCTACGAGCAGTACTTC
TRBJ2-1 | TRBV20-1 | . | TRBD1 | CSASSGQRFNEQFF | TGCAGTGCTAGTTCGGGACAGCGCTTTAATGAGCAGTTCTTC
TRBJ2-7 | TRBV14 | . | . | CASSTQGSYEQYF | TGTGCCAGCAGCACACAGGGCTCCTACGAGCAGTACTTC
TRBJ2-6 | TRBV4-1 | few | . | CASSLEGGAGANVLTF | TGCGCCAGCAGCCTAGAAGGGGGGGCTGGGGCCAACGTCCTGACTTTC
TRBJ2-1 | TRBV19 | . | TRBD1 | CASSPWTGGLEVTYNEQFF | TGTGCCAGTAGTCCCTGGACAGGGGGACTAGAAGTAACCTACAATGAGCAGTTCTTC
TRBJ2-1 | TRBV6-4 | . | TRBD2 | CASSGTSGGAEQFF | TGTGCCAGCAGTGGTACTAGCGGTGGCGCGGAGCAGTTCTTC
TRBJ2-7 | TRBV7-8 | . | TRBD2 | CASSPTSGTSYEQYF | TGTGCCAGCAGTCCGACTAGCGGGACTAGCTACGAGCAGTACTTC
TRBJ1-1 | TRBV7-9 | once | TRBD1 | CASSFSLRGTGSEAFF | TGTGCCAGCAGCTTTAGTTTGCGGGGGACAGGGTCTGAAGCTTTCTTT
TRBJ1-5 | TRBV12-3/TRBV12-4 | once | . | CASASSLSQHF | TGTGCCAGCGCGTCTAGTCTCTCCCAGCATTTT
TRBJ2-7 | TRBV19 | once | TRBD1 | CASSKGQGYSYEQYF | TGTGCCAGTAGTAAGGGACAGGGGTACTCCTACGAGCAGTACTTC
TRBJ1-1 | TRBV4-2 | . | TRBD1 | CASSQVRQGLNTEAFF | TGTGCCAGCAGCCAGGTCAGACAGGGCCTGAACACTGAAGCTTTCTTT
TRBJ1-1 | TRBV7-9 | . | . | CASSIPQGIKTEAFF | TGTGCCAGCAGCATCCCGCAGGGAATCAAGACTGAAGCTTTCTTT
TRBJ1-2 | TRBV6-6 | . | . | CAMRGGEYGYTF | TGTGCCATGAGAGGCGGGGAGTATGGCTACACCTTC
TRBJ2-1 | TRBV5-1 | . | . | CASSLEGRGPNEQFF | TGCGCCAGCAGCTTGGAAGGGCGGGGACCCAATGAGCAGTTCTTC
TRBJ2-1 | TRBV9 | once | TRBD2 | CASSLGGFYNEQFF | TGTGCCAGCAGCCTGGGGGGGTTTTACAATGAGCAGTTCTTC
TRBJ2-7 | TRBV27 | . | TRBD2 | CASSPLRTSGTSYEQYF | TGTGCCAGCAGTCCCCTAAGGACTAGCGGGACATCCTACGAGCAGTACTTC
TRBJ1-1 | TRBV7-2 | . | . | CASSLVGGRMNTEAFF | TGTGCCAGCAGCTTAGTCGGAGGGCGAATGAACACTGAAGCTTTCTTT
TRBJ2-3 | TRBV7-9 | few | TRBD1 | CASSARWGQGAGTDTQYF | TGTGCCAGCAGCGCACGGTGGGGACAGGGGGCCGGCACAGATACGCAGTATTTT
TRBJ1-6 | TRBV15 | few | TRBD1 | CATSRVGTDYYNSPLHF | TGTGCCACCAGCAGAGTGGGGACAGACTACTATAATTCACCCCTCCACTTT
TRBJ1-3 | TRBV4-3 | . | . | CASSRTGDSGNTIYF | TGCGCCAGCAGCCGAACAGGAGACTCTGGAAACACCATATATTTT
TRBJ1-2 | TRBV6-1 | . | . | CASSEAPEGNRDYGYTF | TGTGCCAGCAGTGAAGCCCCGGAGGGGAACCGGGACTATGGCTACACCTTC
TRBJ2-7 | TRBV27 | . | . | CASSLSYSYEQYF | TGTGCCAGCAGTTTATCGTATTCCTACGAGCAGTACTTC
TRBJ2-2 | TRBV5-1 | . | TRBD1 | CASSSGTGGPGELFF | TGCGCCAGCAGCTCCGGGACAGGGGGTCCCGGGGAGCTGTTTTTT
TRBJ2-1 | TRBV4-1 | . | TRBD2 | CVSSQPTSGRAHEQFF | TGCGTCAGCAGCCAACCGACTAGCGGGAGGGCCCATGAGCAGTTCTTC
TRBJ2-7 | TRBV7-2 | . | TRBD2 | CASSLVVSGRAYEQYF | TGTGCCAGCAGCTTAGTGGTCAGCGGGAGGGCCTACGAGCAGTACTTC